This T cell receptor (beta chain) was profiled in a study of response to subunit inactivated influenza vaccine. Study conclusions and caveats: Authors suggested each seasonal influenza vaccination recruits few new T cells.

TCRdb called the RT-PCR reads again in MiXCR, with one record for every CDR3 protein. The repertoire holds 750,000 to 850,000 distinct CDR3 sequences, with about 18% as singletons. This clonotype was recorded a few times. Its antigen is not identified. Germline assignment: CDR1 DFQATT and CDR2 SNEGSKA (reference sequence). This CDR3 is built from 12 residues. V was pared by 8 bases and J by 1 base, with 11 bases between. The chain recombines TRBV20-1 with TRBJ1-1; D remains unclear. The sequencing used PBMCs from blood, collected more than 4 days after vaccination. This TCR came from a man aged 50-59 years who received an inactivated influenza vaccine. DNA for the CDR3: TGCAGTCCATCCCCGGGGAACACTGAAGCTTTCTTT. Protein product: CSPSPGNTEAFF.